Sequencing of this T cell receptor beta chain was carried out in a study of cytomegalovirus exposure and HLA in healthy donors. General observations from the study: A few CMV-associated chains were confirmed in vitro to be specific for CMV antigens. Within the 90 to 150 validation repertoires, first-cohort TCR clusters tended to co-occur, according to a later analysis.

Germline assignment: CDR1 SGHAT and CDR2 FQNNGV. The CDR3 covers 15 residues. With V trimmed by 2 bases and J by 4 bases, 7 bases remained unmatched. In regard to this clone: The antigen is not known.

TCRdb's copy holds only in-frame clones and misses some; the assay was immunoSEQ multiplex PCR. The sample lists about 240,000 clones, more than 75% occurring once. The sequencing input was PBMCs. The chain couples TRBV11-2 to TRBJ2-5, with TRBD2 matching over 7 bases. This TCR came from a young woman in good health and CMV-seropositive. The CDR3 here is CASSLTSGGRETQYF. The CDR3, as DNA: TGTGCCAGCAGCTTAACCTCTGGCGGGAGAGAGACCCAGTACTTC.